This entry features one TCR beta chain sequence. Its antigen remains unknown. The study ran its PCR with 60 Vbeta and 13 Jbeta primers. The data were produced by immunoSEQ multiplex PCR, yet TCRdb's version contains in-frame clones alone and is incomplete. The sample has about 170,000 clones; about four fifths are singletons. This sample is drawn from a study of cytomegalovirus exposure and HLA in healthy donors. Study-wide results and limits: An apparent linkage of common viral pathogens to several of the most significant clusters emerged in a later analysis.

The V and J ends lost 4 bases and 5 bases respectively, with 17 bases between them. The CDR3 has 15 amino acids. Germline CDR1 MGHRA, CDR2 YSYEKL. Sequenced sample: PBMCs. This sequence was found in a woman under 30 in good health and CMV-seropositive. This chain links TRBV4-1 with TRBJ1-2; D perhaps matches TRBD1 (5 bases). The CDR3 region has the DNA TGCGCCAGCAGCCCAGGAGGGGAGGGACGGTATGGCTACACCTTC. Amino acid sequence: CASSPGGEGRYGYTF.